This note documents a single TCR beta chain sequence. The V gene's germline CDR1 is SGHVS and CDR2 FQNEAQ. CDR3 size: 18 residues. The ends lost 0 bases at V and 4 bases at J; junction bases unmatched: 8. The data stem from a study of cytomegalovirus exposure and HLA in healthy donors. Study at large: Both the roughly 120 validation repertoires and the 666 first-cohort repertoires used the same platform, as reported by a later analysis.

The table came from immunoSEQ multiplex PCR; TCRdb's copy has only in-frame clones and leaves some out. The repertoire holds 100,000 to 120,000 clones, with around 89% as singletons. Sequenced: PBMCs. The chain joins TRBV7-8 to TRBJ2-1, with 11 bases lining up with TRBD2. The TCR comes from a woman in her 30s in good health and CMV-seropositive. The CDR3 reads CASSLASPTSGVYNEQFF. CDR3 coding DNA: TGTGCCAGCAGCTTAGCGAGTCCGACTAGCGGGGTGTACAATGAGCAGTTCTTC. Full variable domain (remainder filled in from reference TRBV7-8 and TRBJ2-1): GAGVSQSPRYKVAKRGQDVALRCDPISGHVSLFWYQQALGQGPEFLTYFQNEAQLDKSGLPSDRFFAERPEGSVSTLKIQRTQQEDSAVYLCASSLASPTSGVYNEQFFGPGTRLTVL.